The clone carrying this T cell receptor (beta chain) was seen more than once but under ten times. The antigen is unknown. From the RT-PCR reads, TCRdb called clonotypes with MiXCR, one entry per CDR3 protein. The sample lists 450,000 to 600,000 distinct CDR3 sequences, approximately 15% seen once, with roughly 3.1% in the top ten. Trimming took off 1 base at V and 9 bases at J, with 14 bases between the two ends. CDR1 is SGHRS and CDR2 is YFSETQ in the germline V gene. The CDR3 covers 13 residues. The data were taken from a study of response to subunit inactivated influenza vaccine. Overall study findings and caveats: The authors suggested that few new T cells are recruited per seasonal influenza vaccination.

The TCR comes from a man between 50 and 69 years old who received an inactivated influenza vaccine. This specimen consisted of CD4+ T cells sorted from PBMCs, obtained roughly 24 months after vaccination. This chain connects TRBV5-1 to TRBJ2-7; D perhaps matches TRBD2 (5 bases). CDR3 sequence (DNA): TGCGCCAGCAGCTTGTCCGGGATATCGGTGCAGTACTTC. Translated, it gives CASSLSGISVQYF.